The rows below give T cell receptor beta chains drawn from one sample of a study of cytomegalovirus exposure and HLA in healthy donors. The method was immunoSEQ multiplex PCR; TCRdb's version includes in-frame clones alone and lacks a portion of them. Among more than 65,000 clones listed, approximately 74% were seen once. The sequenced sample was PBMCs. The receptors derive from a woman aged 45-65 years in good health and CMV-seropositive. Both conserved end residues are part of each CDR3. Fields, in order: J gene, clone size, D gene, CDR3 length, V gene, CDR3 protein, CDR3 DNA. A D gene is named only where the DNA matches it firmly. Clone size appears in some rows only: once, few, many, or a class for an expanded clone.

j_call: TRBJ1-2
clone_size: NA
d_call: TRBD1
cdr3_length: 13
v_call: TRBV28
cdr3_aa: CASRRTGNYGYTF
cdr3_nt: TGTGCCAGCAGACGGACAGGGAACTATGGCTACACCTTC

j_call: TRBJ2-3
clone_size: few
d_call: NA
cdr3_length: 14
v_call: TRBV5-6
cdr3_aa: CASSSGTRTDTQYF
cdr3_nt: TGTGCCAGCAGTTCCGGGACACGCACAGATACGCAGTATTTT

j_call: TRBJ2-5
clone_size: NA
d_call: TRBD2
cdr3_length: 16
v_call: TRBV4-1
cdr3_aa: CASSQEVALAGGAQYF
cdr3_nt: TGCGCCAGCAGCCAAGAAGTCGCACTAGCGGGAGGGGCCCAGTACTTC

j_call: TRBJ2-4
clone_size: NA
d_call: NA
cdr3_length: 13
v_call: TRBV29-1
cdr3_aa: CSVETGTGYIQYF
cdr3_nt: TGCAGCGTCGAAACAGGGACGGGATACATTCAGTACTTC

j_call: TRBJ1-1
clone_size: once
d_call: TRBD1
cdr3_length: 15
v_call: TRBV7-8
cdr3_aa: CAGSTQGTSNTEAFF
cdr3_nt: TGTGCCGGCAGCACACAGGGGACCTCGAACACTGAAGCTTTCTTT

j_call: TRBJ2-5
clone_size: NA
d_call: TRBD2
cdr3_length: 13
v_call: TRBV6-5
cdr3_aa: CASRVLAGETQYF
cdr3_nt: TGTGCCAGCAGGGTACTAGCGGGAGAGACCCAGTACTTC

j_call: TRBJ2-2
clone_size: NA
d_call: TRBD1
cdr3_length: 13
v_call: TRBV6-6
cdr3_aa: CATQGAKTGELFF
cdr3_nt: TGTGCCACACAGGGGGCGAAAACCGGGGAGCTGTTTTTT

j_call: TRBJ1-1
clone_size: NA
d_call: TRBD1
cdr3_length: 12
v_call: TRBV25-1
cdr3_aa: CASSENRGEAFF
cdr3_nt: TGTGCCAGCAGTGAGAACAGGGGTGAGGCTTTCTTT

j_call: TRBJ2-1
clone_size: few
d_call: NA
cdr3_length: 13
v_call: TRBV6-5
cdr3_aa: CASSPRSLNEQFF
cdr3_nt: TGTGCCAGCAGCCCCCGGAGTTTGAATGAGCAGTTCTTC

j_call: TRBJ2-7
clone_size: NA
d_call: TRBD2
cdr3_length: 11
v_call: TRBV30
cdr3_aa: CAWTSGSEQYF
cdr3_nt: TGTGCCTGGACTAGCGGGAGCGAGCAGTACTTC

j_call: TRBJ2-3
clone_size: NA
d_call: NA
cdr3_length: 16
v_call: TRBV29-1
cdr3_aa: CSVGLGPSDITDTQYF
cdr3_nt: TGCAGCGTTGGCTTGGGGCCCTCCGACATCACAGATACGCAGTATTTT

j_call: TRBJ1-1
clone_size: NA
d_call: NA
cdr3_length: 13
v_call: TRBV5-4
cdr3_aa: CASSLLRNTEAFF
cdr3_nt: TGTGCCAGCAGCTTGCTTAGGAACACTGAAGCTTTCTTT

j_call: TRBJ1-2
clone_size: NA
d_call: NA
cdr3_length: 14
v_call: TRBV19
cdr3_aa: CASNDWQGGYGYTF
cdr3_nt: TGTGCCAGTAACGATTGGCAGGGAGGCTATGGCTACACCTTC

j_call: TRBJ2-3
clone_size: NA
d_call: TRBD2
cdr3_length: 14
v_call: TRBV29-1
cdr3_aa: CSVTGTSSTDTQYF
cdr3_nt: TGCAGCGTTACCGGGACTAGCAGCACAGATACGCAGTATTTT

j_call: TRBJ2-6
clone_size: NA
d_call: TRBD2
cdr3_length: 17
v_call: TRBV7-8
cdr3_aa: CASSSGLHNSGANVLTF
cdr3_nt: TGTGCCAGCAGCTCGGGACTACACAACTCTGGGGCCAACGTCCTGACTTTC

j_call: TRBJ2-1
clone_size: NA
d_call: TRBD2
cdr3_length: 16
v_call: TRBV6-1
cdr3_aa: CASSEVASGGYNEQFF
cdr3_nt: TGTGCCAGCAGTGAAGTGGCTAGCGGGGGCTACAATGAGCAGTTCTTC

j_call: TRBJ2-7
clone_size: NA
d_call: NA
cdr3_length: 17
v_call: TRBV28
cdr3_aa: CASSLAPWASVFYEQYF
cdr3_nt: TGTGCCAGCAGTTTAGCCCCGTGGGCTAGCGTATTCTACGAGCAGTACTTC

j_call: TRBJ1-2
clone_size: NA
d_call: NA
cdr3_length: 12
v_call: TRBV29-1
cdr3_aa: CSVDLREGGYTF
cdr3_nt: TGCAGCGTTGACCTCAGGGAGGGTGGCTACACCTTC